The clone carrying this T cell receptor (beta chain) was detected only a few times. What it binds is unknown. Germline CDR1 is SNHLY and CDR2 is FYNNEI. The CDR3 totals 14 residues. With 5 bases clipped from V and 9 bases from J, the junction kept 5 bases outside the gene matches. The investigators collected lesional scalp punch biopsies and peripheral blood from alopecia areata patients. Investigators sorted PBMCs to obtain both CD4+ and CD8+ T cells. RNA extraction was followed by reverse transcription into cDNA, which acted as the sequencing template. Clones were read by immunoSEQ multiplex PCR, and TCRdb kept only the in-frame ones, dropping some. This sample yields around 250,000 clones, of which roughly two thirds are seen a single time; 1% to 1.5% belongs to the top ten. This sample was taken from a study of CD8+ T cells in alopecia areata. The study's findings and limits: Mice showed clearer TCR sharing than patients did, a gap that was possibly HLA-related.

This material consisted of CD4+ T cells sorted from blood, taken at week 0. The chain recombines TRBV2 with TRBJ1-6; 9 nucleotides align to TRBD1. This TCR was recovered from a human donor with alopecia areata. CDR3 residues: CASSLDRGSSPLHF. CDR3 DNA sequence: TGTGCCAGCAGTCTGGACAGGGGATCTTCACCCCTCCACTTT.